The 9 T cell receptor beta chains presented below share a single source sample, sequenced in a study of shared clonotypes between healthy human individuals. Clones were sequenced by immunoSEQ multiplex PCR, and TCRdb holds only the in-frame ones, with some missing. Of about 670,000 clones listed, around 72% were seen once; the top ten hold under 2%. The source material was memory CD4+ T cells sorted from blood. The subset here: CD45RA-negative fraction. The receptors stem from a woman aged 30 to 39 in good health.

The V and J genes are TRBV5-1 and TRBJ2-5; D unresolved. The assigned J gene may be wrong: the sequence end matches TRBJ2-7 better. Germline V gene lookup returns CDR1 SGHRS and CDR2 YFSETQ. The CDR3 contains 13 residues. The CDR3 here is CASSSTFSYEQYF. The CDR3 DNA reads TGCGCCAGCAGCTCAACCTTCTCCTACGAGCAGTACTTC.

The CDR3 is CASSQDLSGQPQHF. CDR3 sequence (DNA): TGTGCCAGCAGCCAAGATCTTTCAGGGCAGCCCCAGCATTTT. The chain has TRBV4-2 and TRBJ1-5; tentatively, D is TRBD1 (5 bases). The germline gives CDR1 LGHNA, CDR2 YNFKEQ. V lost 0 bases to trimming and J lost 7 bases, with 10 bases between them. The CDR3 length is 14 residues.

The chain links TRBV4-1 to TRBJ2-7; possible D gene TRBD2, 5 bases. Germline V gene data show CDR1 as MGHRA and CDR2 as YSYEKL. Trimming took 2 bases from V and 2 from J, leaving 10 bases between them. The CDR3 length is 14 residues. The CDR3 protein is CASSQPDFTYEQYF. The CDR3 DNA is TGCGCCAGCAGCCAACCGGACTTTACCTACGAGCAGTACTTC.

The DNA for the CDR3 is TGTGCCAGTAGTATTTTACGCGGGACACCCCGAGGGGAGCAGTACTTC. The encoded protein is CASSILRGTPRGEQYF. The chain recombines TRBV19 with TRBJ2-7, with D perhaps assigned TRBD1 or TRBD2 (6 bases each). Trimming took off 3 bases at V and 7 bases at J, with 22 bases between the two ends. The CDR3 loop spans 16 amino acids. The germline V gene encodes CDR1 LNHDA and CDR2 SQIVND (reference sequence).

The CDR3 DNA sequence: TGTGCCAGCACCCGACGGATGAGCGGAAACACAGATACGCAGTATTTT. Encoded protein: CASTRRMSGNTDTQYF. The chain is built from TRBV2 and TRBJ2-3, with D possibly matching TRBD2 (5 bases). The germline V gene has CDR1 SNHLY and CDR2 FYNNEI. This CDR3 spans 16 amino acids. V dropped 7 bases and J dropped 2 bases, with 19 bases sitting between them.

The table lists this clone with a few counts. The chain couples TRBV11-3 to TRBJ2-1, with D perhaps assigned TRBD1 or TRBD2 (7 bases each). The CDR3 is 14 amino acids. The V end was cut by 5 bases, the J end by 9 bases, with 17 bases between. Germline CDR1 SGHNT, CDR2 YENEEA. The CDR3 region is CASSQGGGSGEQFF. In DNA, the CDR3 is TGTGCCAGCAGCCAGGGGGGCGGGAGCGGTGAGCAGTTCTTC.

The chain joins TRBV7-3 to TRBJ1-5; 9 positions match TRBD1. There are 13 residues in the CDR3. Germline CDR1 is SGHTA and CDR2 is FQGTGA. The ends lost 4 bases at V and 6 bases at J; junction bases unmatched: 1. Here the CDR3 reads CASSSTGGQPQHF. DNA of the CDR3: TGTGCCAGCAGCTCGACAGGGGGTCAGCCCCAGCATTTT. Based on the CDR3 plus reference TRBV7-3 and TRBJ1-5, the full variable domain is GAGVSQTPSNKVTEKGKYVELRCDPISGHTALYWYRQSLGQGPEFLIYFQGTGAADDSGLPNDRFFAVRPEGSVSTLKIQRTERGDSAVYLCASSSTGGQPQHFGDGTRLSIL.

This chain connects TRBV7-9 to TRBJ2-1, with D possibly being TRBD1 (6 bases). The CDR3 length is 16 residues. Germline values: CDR1 SEHNR, CDR2 FQNEAQ (reference sequence). V lost 5 bases to trimming and J lost 7 bases, with 21 bases between them. CDR3 residues: CASSTPSRGVGNEQFF. CDR3 in DNA: TGTGCCAGCAGCACCCCTAGCAGGGGAGTGGGGAATGAGCAGTTCTTC.

J is TRBJ2-7 and V is TRBV10-2, with 7 bases fitting TRBD1. The CDR3 length is 12 residues. The germline gives CDR1 WSHSY, CDR2 SAAADI. The V gene end was trimmed by 8 bases and the J gene end by 2 bases; junction bases not matched to a gene: 3. The CDR3 reads CASFGQAYEQYF. The CDR3 coding sequence is TGCGCCAGCTTCGGACAGGCCTACGAGCAGTACTTC.